This T cell receptor beta chain was identified in a study of blood T cell repertoires in COVID-19. Across the study: T cells, B-cell-depleted T cells, or PBMCs provided the cDNA or gDNA that served as material.

Assay used: immunoSEQ multiplex PCR; TCRdb lists only in-frame clones, some missing. The sample lists under 200,000 clones, 60% to 85% seen once, with 8% to 8.5% in the top ten. The CDR3 consists of 15 residues. The germline V gene has CDR1 MNHNY and CDR2 SVGAGI (reference sequence). The V gene lost 2 bases and the J gene lost 2 bases, with 10 bases spanning the gap. Sequenced sample: peripheral blood. V gene TRBV6-6 combines with J gene TRBJ2-1; D ambiguous. This TCR was recovered from a woman aged 60 to 75 with COVID-19, enrolled during active disease. In DNA form, the CDR3 reads TGTGCCAGCAGTTACCTGGCAAAAACCTACAATGAGCAGTTCTTC. It is translated as CASSYLAKTYNEQFF.